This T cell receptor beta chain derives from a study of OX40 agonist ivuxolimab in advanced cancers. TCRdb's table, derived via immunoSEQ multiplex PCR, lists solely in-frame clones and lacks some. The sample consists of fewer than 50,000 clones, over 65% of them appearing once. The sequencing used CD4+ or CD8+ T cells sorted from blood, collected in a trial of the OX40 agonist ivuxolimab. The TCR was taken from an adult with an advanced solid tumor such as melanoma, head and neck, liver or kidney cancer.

The CDR3 coding sequence is TGCGCCAGCAGCTTAGGACAGCTCCTCTCTGGAAACACCATATATTTT. Translation: CASSLGQLLSGNTIYF. This rearrangement joins TRBV5-1 to TRBJ1-3, with D maybe TRBD1 (6 bases). V was clipped by 2 bases and J by 0 bases, with 12 bases between them. This CDR3 contains 16 residues. Germline loops: CDR1 SGHRS, CDR2 YFSETQ.